These 22 T cell receptor beta chains came from one sample sequenced in a study of blood T cell repertoires in COVID-19. TCRdb's table, derived via immunoSEQ multiplex PCR, lists solely in-frame clones and lacks some. The table shows around 120,000 clones, with about 70% occurring only once. Sequenced: peripheral blood. The receptors were gathered from a woman in her seventies with acute or convalescent COVID-19.

The table lists this clone with a few counts. V gene TRBV19 combines with J gene TRBJ2-3, with 10 bases matching TRBD2. Per the germline V gene, CDR1 is LNHDA and CDR2 is SQIVND (reference sequence). The ends lost 2 bases at V and 1 base at J; junction bases unmatched: 6. The CDR3 loop spans 17 amino acids. Written as DNA, the CDR3 is TGTGCCAGTAGTATATCGCTAGCGGGGGCCCGCACAGATACGCAGTATTTT. Protein sequence: CASSISLAGARTDTQYF.

This clone was picked up a small number of times. The V call is TRBV7-2, the J call TRBJ2-7, with D perhaps matching TRBD2 (6 bases). The germline V gene encodes CDR1 SGHTA and CDR2 FQGNSA. V lost 2 bases and J 7 bases, leaving 21 bases between the germline ends. The CDR3 is 16 amino acids. CDR3 amino acids: CASSLRAPVGREEQYF. The CDR3 DNA reads TGTGCCAGCAGCTTAAGGGCCCCCGTGGGGCGGGAAGAGCAGTACTTC.

This chain uses TRBV6-5 with TRBJ2-1; no clear D gene. Trimming pared 6 bases from V and 3 bases from J, leaving 15 bases between. CDR1 and CDR2 from the germline V gene are MNHEY and SVGAGI. The CDR3 totals 15 residues. The DNA for the CDR3 is TGTGCCAGCAGACCTGACTTTTCTAGCTACAATGAGCAGTTCTTC. This encodes CASRPDFSSYNEQFF.

This clone was picked up one time. The chain links TRBV18 to TRBJ2-3; 8 nucleotides agree with TRBD2. The V and J ends lost 2 bases and 5 bases, in that order; junction bases with no gene match: 3. The CDR3 sequence is 14 residues long. Germline V gene lookup returns CDR1 KGHSH and CDR2 LQKENI. The CDR3 sequence is CASSPSSGRDTQYF. CDR3 DNA sequence: TGTGCCAGCTCACCATCCAGCGGGAGAGATACGCAGTATTTT.

This clone showed up just once. CDR3: CASSWGRARQFF. CDR3 in DNA: TGTGCCAGCAGTTGGGGGAGGGCTAGACAGTTCTTC. The chain combines TRBV28 with TRBJ2-1; 7 bases align to TRBD2. J lost 13 bases, V lost 4 bases, and 7 bases had no gene match. The CDR3 consists of 12 residues. CDR1 is MDHEN and CDR2 is SYDVKM in the germline V gene.

On this clone: Since a much larger clone is just one base distant, this may be a read error. V usage is TRBV7-2 and J usage is TRBJ2-7; maybe TRBD1 (5 bases). Germline values: CDR1 SGHTA, CDR2 FQGNSA. The CDR3 is made up of 14 amino acids. The CDR3: CAGSLDRLAYEQYF. DNA of the CDR3: TGTGCCGGCAGCTTAGACAGATTAGCCTACGAGCAGTACTTC.

This clone was detected only once. V gene TRBV6-1 combines with J gene TRBJ1-5; the D is unclear. The V gene lost 3 bases and the J gene lost 0 bases, with 12 bases spanning the gap. This CDR3 comprises 16 residues. Germline assignment: CDR1 MNHNS and CDR2 SASEGT. The CDR3 coding sequence is TGTGCCAGCAGTGATCCCGCGGGCTTTAGCAATCAGCCCCAGCATTTT. It encodes CASSDPAGFSNQPQHF.

CDR3 in amino acids: CSARDPSGSSYNEQFF. CDR3 nucleotide sequence: TGCAGCGCCCGGGACCCTAGCGGGAGCTCCTACAATGAGCAGTTCTTC. The V call is TRBV29-1, the J call TRBJ2-1, with TRBD2 matching over 10 bases. With 7 bases clipped from V and 0 bases from J, the junction kept 9 bases outside the gene matches. The CDR3 runs to 16 residues. Germline V gene sequence: CDR1 SQVTM, CDR2 ANQGSEA.

The V and J genes are TRBV4-1 and TRBJ2-7, with D possibly TRBD2 on 5 matching bases. Looked up from germline, CDR1 is MGHRA and CDR2 is YSYEKL. The ends were cut back, 3 bases at V and 3 bases at J, with 12 bases in the middle. The CDR3 is made up of 14 amino acids. The CDR3 region is CASSHQLEYYEQYF. The CDR3 DNA reads TGCGCCAGCAGCCACCAACTAGAATACTACGAGCAGTACTTC.

This sequence joins TRBV30 and TRBJ2-3; D ambiguous. CDR3 size: 14 residues. Germline V gene data show CDR1 as GTSNPN and CDR2 as SVGIG (reference sequence). The V end was cut by 7 bases, the J end by 0 bases, with 14 bases between. The CDR3, as DNA: TGTGCCTCGAATAGAGGAACTAGCACAGATACGCAGTATTTT. Translating it yields CASNRGTSTDTQYF.

J is TRBJ2-3 and V is TRBV29-1, with TRBD1 identical over 11 bases. With 6 bases clipped from V and 4 bases from J, the junction kept 6 bases outside the gene matches. Germline V CDR1 and CDR2: SQVTM, ANQGSEA. This CDR3 has 14 amino acids. This chain's CDR3 is CSVTDRGLADTQYF. CDR3 bases: TGCAGCGTCACGGACAGGGGGCTCGCAGATACGCAGTATTTT.

Regarding this clone: Other DNA variants within this sample encode the same CDR3. The rearrangement uses TRBV4-2 and TRBJ2-1; TRBD2 aligns across 13 bases. CDR3 size: 15 residues. Trimming cost V 4 bases and J 5 bases; bases outside gene matches: 2. CDR1 is LGHNA, CDR2 YNFKEQ, per germline. In nucleotides, the CDR3 is TGTGCCAGCAGCCCGGGACTAGCGGGAAACAATGAGCAGTTCTTC. Residues: CASSPGLAGNNEQFF.

The J gene is TRBJ1-5, the V gene TRBV25-1, with 7 nucleotides matching TRBD1. The CDR3 is 14 amino acids. Trimming at V came to 4 bases and at J to 3 bases, leaving 3 bases not matched to a gene. The germline CDR1 and CDR2 sequences are MGHDK and SYGVNS. CDR3 residues: CASSGQGNNQPQHF. In DNA, the CDR3 is TGTGCCAGCAGTGGACAGGGCAACAATCAGCCCCAGCATTTT.

The gene calls are TRBV12-2 and TRBJ1-6; the table's TRBD1 call for D was not verified on the DNA. TRBV12-2 is recorded as a pseudogene. This CDR3 has 17 amino acids. For the CDR3, the DNA is TGTGCAAGTCGCTCGCACCAGGACAGGTCTGTTAGTTCACCCCTCCACTTT. This gives the protein CASRSHQDRSVSSPLHF.

This clone was counted ten times or more. CDR3 residues: CASSVEPRGRGGYTF. CDR3 nucleotides: TGTGCCAGCAGCGTAGAGCCCCGAGGGAGGGGTGGCTACACCTTC. This chain links TRBV9 with TRBJ1-2; D is perhaps TRBD1 (5 bases). The CDR3 is 15 residues long. Germline V CDR1 and CDR2: SGDLS, YYNGEE. V was shortened by 0 bases and J by 7 bases, with 16 bases between the two germline ends.

The chain is built from TRBV7-9 and TRBJ1-2, with no clear D. Germline V gene sequence: CDR1 SEHNR, CDR2 FQNEAQ (reference sequence). This CDR3 comprises 13 residues. Trimming shortened V by 0 bases and J by 8 bases, and 10 bases separated the two germline ends. CDR3 amino acids: CASSLASSGGYTF. CDR3 in DNA: TGTGCCAGCAGCTTAGCGTCCTCAGGAGGCTACACCTTC.

The table lists this clone with a few counts. J is TRBJ1-4 and V is TRBV7-8; TRBD1 might be the D (6 bases). From germline, CDR1 is SGHVS and CDR2 FQNEAQ. There are 12 residues in the CDR3. Trimming removed 5 bases at V and 7 bases at J, with 8 bases between. The CDR3 region is CASSPDSEKLFF. In DNA, the CDR3 is TGTGCCAGCAGCCCGGACAGTGAAAAACTGTTTTTT.

This chain connects TRBV7-9 to TRBJ1-2, with 10 bases identical to TRBD1. CDR3 length equals 15 residues. J was trimmed by 1 base and V by 1 base; bases with no gene match: 0. CDR1 is SEHNR and CDR2 is FQNEAQ in the germline V gene (reference sequence). CDR3 nucleotides: TGTGCCAGCAGCTTAGGGGACAGGGGTAACTATGGCTACACCTTC. This gives the protein CASSLGDRGNYGYTF.

The chain has TRBV5-6 and TRBJ2-1; the match to TRBD1 covers 8 bases. The CDR3 is 16 amino acids. Looked up from germline, CDR1 is SGHDT and CDR2 is YYEEEE. The V gene end was trimmed by 4 bases and the J gene end by 0 bases; junction bases not matched to a gene: 6. The CDR3 DNA is TGTGCCAGCAGCGGAGACAGGGGAAGCTCCTACAATGAGCAGTTCTTC. It specifies CASSGDRGSSYNEQFF.

The gene calls are TRBV4-1 and TRBJ1-2, with 10 positions matching TRBD1. This CDR3 has 15 amino acids. Per germline, CDR1 MGHRA and CDR2 YSYEKL. V shed 3 bases and J 4 bases; nucleotides not matched to a gene: 5. CDR3 sequence reads: CASSQTGGRAYGYTF. The DNA of the CDR3 is TGCGCCAGCAGCCAGACAGGGGGCAGAGCCTATGGCTACACCTTC.

The rearrangement links TRBV6-5 to TRBJ2-3; a weak D match, TRBD2 (5 bases). This CDR3 has 12 amino acids. V lost 4 bases and J 6 bases, leaving 8 bases between the germline ends. CDR1 MNHEY and CDR2 SVGAGI come from the germline V gene. CDR3 protein: CASSLPGDTQYF. The CDR3 region has the DNA TGTGCCAGCAGTTTGCCGGGGGATACGCAGTATTTT.

The chain is built from TRBV6-5 and TRBJ1-5; 9 nucleotides align to TRBD1. Germline V gene sequence: CDR1 MNHEY, CDR2 SVGAGI. The CDR3 spans 15 residues. The ends lost 6 bases at V and 6 bases at J; junction bases unmatched: 9. The CDR3 sequence is CASRDLQGAGQPQHF. The CDR3 bases are TGTGCCAGCAGAGATCTACAGGGGGCGGGTCAGCCCCAGCATTTT.